Listed below are T cell receptor beta chains from one sample, sequenced in a study of cytomegalovirus exposure and HLA in healthy donors. Repertoires were generated with immunoSEQ multiplex PCR, while TCRdb's copy carries only in-frame clones and drops some. In the table there are more than 95,000 clones, roughly 85% of which are singletons. Sequenced material: PBMCs. The receptors stem from a woman between 35 and 50 years old in good health and CMV-seropositive. The CDR3 runs from the conserved cysteine through the conserved F or W. The D gene is left open where the match is weak. Expanded clones are given a class, and other clones once, few, many or no size at all.

>.|TRBV4-1|TRBJ1-1|.
CASSQDYGMNTEAFF
TGCGCCAGCAGCCAAGATTATGGCATGAACACTGAAGCTTTCTTT
>few|TRBV15|TRBJ2-7|.
CATSRDTVYEQYF
TGTGCCACCAGCAGAGATACAGTCTACGAGCAGTACTTC
>.|TRBV29-1|TRBJ1-1|.
CSVDQIGAARNTEAFF
TGCAGCGTTGATCAGATTGGGGCCGCACGGAACACTGAAGCTTTCTTT
>.|TRBV4-2|TRBJ1-1|TRBD1
CASSQAGQGATEAFF
TGTGCCAGCAGCCAGGCCGGACAGGGGGCCACTGAAGCTTTCTTT
>.|TRBV6-5|TRBJ2-7|.
CASSYRGMGYEQYF
TGTGCCAGCAGTTACAGGGGCATGGGCTACGAGCAGTACTTC
>few|TRBV19|TRBJ2-1|.
CASSILADTYNEQFF
TGTGCCAGTAGTATTTTAGCGGACACCTACAATGAGCAGTTCTTC
>.|TRBV7-2|TRBJ1-1|.
CASSLVRHTEAFF
TGTGCCAGCAGCTTAGTCAGGCACACTGAAGCTTTCTTT
>.|TRBV5-1|TRBJ1-1|TRBD1
CASSLTGVGTEAFF
TGCGCCAGCAGCTTGACAGGGGTGGGGACTGAAGCTTTCTTT
>.|TRBV19|TRBJ1-5|.
CASNGGEGQPQHF
TGTGCCAGTAACGGGGGAGAAGGGCAGCCCCAGCATTTT
>.|TRBV6-5|TRBJ2-5|TRBD2
CASSYSRGGEQYF
TGTGCCAGCAGTTACTCGAGGGGAGGGGAGCAGTACTTC
>.|TRBV5-1|TRBJ1-1|.
CASSTSPDSHTEAFF
TGCGCCAGCAGCACCTCTCCCGACAGTCACACTGAAGCTTTCTTT
>.|TRBV5-1|TRBJ2-3|TRBD2
CASSLGLSSGGSTDTQYF
TGCGCCAGCAGCTTGGGGTTGTCTAGCGGGGGTAGCACAGATACGCAGTATTTT
>.|TRBV27|TRBJ1-4|.
CAILGTETGSGELFF
TGTGCCATCCTGGGGACCGAAACAGGGTCAGGAGAACTGTTTTTT
>once|TRBV4-2|TRBJ2-7|TRBD2
CASSHGLVSYEQYF
TGTGCCAGCAGCCATGGACTAGTTTCCTACGAGCAGTACTTC
>.|TRBV6-5|TRBJ2-7|.
CASSYSPAAAYEQYF
TGTGCCAGCAGTTACTCGCCGGCGGCAGCCTACGAGCAGTACTTC
>.|TRBV27|TRBJ2-5|.
CASRAGALVGEQYF
TGTGCCAGCAGAGCAGGGGCCCTTGTGGGGGAGCAGTACTTC
>.|TRBV5-1|TRBJ2-1|.
CASATHHDREESDEQFF
TGCGCCAGCGCGACTCACCACGACAGGGAGGAGAGCGATGAGCAGTTCTTC
>.|TRBV7-8|TRBJ2-4|TRBD2
CASSFGSGRAWAKNIQYF
TGTGCCAGCAGCTTCGGTAGCGGGAGGGCCTGGGCCAAAAACATTCAGTACTTC
>.|TRBV19|TRBJ2-3|.
CASSIRGGADTQYF
TGTGCCAGTAGTATCCGGGGTGGGGCAGATACGCAGTATTTT
>few|TRBV7-9|TRBJ1-2|TRBD1
CSSSIGETGRDTF
TGTTCCAGCTCGATTGGGGAGACAGGGCGTGACACCTTC
>.|TRBV28|TRBJ1-5|TRBD1
CASSPNRGLQPQHF
TGTGCCAGCAGTCCCAACAGGGGGCTACAGCCCCAGCATTTT
>.|TRBV30|TRBJ2-5|TRBD1
CAWSLKPGQGLFVDQETQYF
TGTGCCTGGAGTCTCAAACCGGGACAGGGTCTATTTGTTGACCAAGAGACCCAGTACTTC
>few|TRBV19|TRBJ1-2|.
CASSEQGGIGYTF
TGTGCCAGTAGTGAGCAGGGTGGGATTGGCTACACCTTC
>.|TRBV6-6|TRBJ1-2|.
CASSYSQGDGYTF
TGTGCCAGCAGTTACTCGCAGGGTGATGGCTACACCTTC
>.|TRBV7-2|TRBJ1-1|.
CASSLDNLNTEAFF
TGTGCCAGCAGCTTGGACAACTTGAACACTGAAGCTTTCTTT
>.|TRBV29-1|TRBJ2-1|.
CSVLVPSSYNEQFF
TGCAGCGTTCTTGTCCCGAGCTCCTACAATGAGCAGTTCTTC
>.|TRBV18|TRBJ2-7|TRBD1
CASSPRAGGFYEQYF
TGTGCCAGCTCACCAAGGGCAGGGGGCTTCTACGAGCAGTACTTC
>.|TRBV5-6|TRBJ1-2|.
CASSEEGGRLSRYTF
TGTGCCAGCAGCGAGGAGGGGGGGCGACTTTCACGCTACACCTTC
>.|TRBV5-1|TRBJ2-7|.
CASSLEDSEQYF
TGCGCCAGCAGCTTGGAGGACTCTGAGCAGTACTTC
>.|TRBV2|TRBJ2-7|.
CASGSSNYEQYF
TGTGCCAGCGGGAGTAGTAACTACGAGCAGTACTTC
>once|TRBV5-1|TRBJ1-1|TRBD1
CASSLTTGGTEAFF
TGCGCCAGCAGCTTAACGACAGGGGGCACTGAAGCTTTCTTT
>.|TRBV2|TRBJ2-1|.
CASTPAGYHNEQFF
TGTGCCAGCACCCCTGCGGGCTACCACAATGAGCAGTTCTTC
>.|TRBV9|TRBJ2-1|TRBD2
CASSQSSGSGHNEQFF
TGTGCCAGCAGCCAAAGTAGCGGGAGCGGCCACAATGAGCAGTTCTTC
>.|TRBV6-4|TRBJ2-3|.
CASSAGGSTDTQYF
TGTGCCAGCAGTGCGGGCGGGAGCACAGATACGCAGTATTTT
>once|TRBV7-9|TRBJ2-1|TRBD2
CASSLGGTSGRNEQFF
TGTGCCAGCAGCTTAGGAGGGACTAGCGGACGGAATGAGCAGTTCTTC
>.|TRBV9|TRBJ2-1|TRBD2
CASSRSGRAGNEQFF
TGTGCCAGCAGCAGGAGCGGGAGGGCCGGCAATGAGCAGTTCTTC
>.|TRBV27|TRBJ2-3|TRBD2
CASSLSERELLDTQYF
TGTGCCAGCAGTTTATCGGAGCGGGAGCTTTTAGATACGCAGTATTTT
>.|TRBV6-6|TRBJ1-2|TRBD1
CASSPRDSGYTF
TGTGCCAGCAGCCCCCGGGACAGTGGCTACACCTTC
>.|TRBV5-1|TRBJ1-4|TRBD1
CASSDRGANEKLFF
TGCGCCAGCAGCGACAGGGGGGCCAATGAAAAACTGTTTTTT
>.|TRBV9|TRBJ2-5|TRBD2
CASSVEKREWETQYF
TGTGCCAGCAGCGTAGAGAAGCGGGAGTGGGAGACCCAGTACTTC
>.|TRBV6-6|TRBJ2-1|TRBD2
CASSNTSGSYNEQFF
TGTGCCAGCAGCAACACGAGCGGGAGCTACAATGAGCAGTTCTTC
>.|TRBV7-6|TRBJ2-1|.
CASSLGNAIYNEQFF
TGTGCCAGCAGCTTAGGTAACGCTATCTACAATGAGCAGTTCTTC
>.|TRBV30|TRBJ2-1|TRBD2
CAWSQGGTSGNRYNEQFF
TGTGCCTGGAGTCAGGGAGGTACTAGCGGGAACAGGTACAATGAGCAGTTCTTC
>.|TRBV4-2|TRBJ1-1|.
CASSQEGGHTEAFF
TGTGCCAGCAGCCAAGAAGGGGGACACACTGAAGCTTTCTTT
>.|TRBV6-5|TRBJ1-1|TRBD1
CASSYSQGVSEAFF
TGTGCCAGCAGTTACTCTCAGGGGGTCTCTGAAGCTTTCTTT
>.|TRBV6-1|TRBJ2-5|.
CASSQTSVPKETQYF
TGTGCCAGCAGTCAAACCTCGGTTCCAAAAGAGACCCAGTACTTC
>few|TRBV5-4|TRBJ2-3|.
CASSREPTDTQYF
TGTGCCAGCAGCCGCGAGCCCACAGATACGCAGTATTTT
>.|TRBV10-2|TRBJ2-1|TRBD2
CASSELIAGVVEQFF
TGCGCCAGCAGTGAGTTGATAGCGGGAGTCGTTGAGCAGTTCTTC
>.|TRBV6-5|TRBJ1-2|.
CASSYSTYSNYGYTF
TGTGCCAGCAGTTACTCAACCTACTCCAACTATGGCTACACCTTC
>.|TRBV28|TRBJ1-3|.
CASSHPAGSGNTIYF
TGTGCCAGCAGCCACCCCGCGGGCTCTGGAAACACCATATATTTT
>.|TRBV7-9|TRBJ1-6|TRBD1
CASSPSGTGDSPLHF
TGTGCCAGCAGCCCATCCGGGACAGGGGATTCACCCCTCCACTTT
>.|TRBV19|TRBJ2-7|.
CASSKRRDNPYEQYF
TGTGCCAGTAGTAAGCGCCGGGACAATCCCTACGAGCAGTACTTC
>.|TRBV25-1|TRBJ2-7|TRBD1
CASSADRGAYEQYF
TGTGCCAGCAGTGCAGACAGGGGGGCCTACGAGCAGTACTTC
>.|TRBV6-5|TRBJ1-3|TRBD1
CASSSDREPGNTIYF
TGTGCCAGCAGTTCGGACAGGGAACCTGGAAACACCATATATTTT
>.|TRBV4-2|TRBJ2-2|TRBD2
CASSQDGTSGSGELFF
TGTGCCAGCAGCCAAGATGGGACTAGCGGGAGCGGGGAGCTGTTTTTT
>.|TRBV6-5|TRBJ2-1|.
CASSYHSGTDNEQFF
TGTGCCAGCAGTTACCATAGCGGGACAGACAATGAGCAGTTCTTC
>.|TRBV30|TRBJ1-2|TRBD1
CAWKDRGPGYTF
TGTGCCTGGAAAGACAGGGGCCCAGGCTACACCTTC
>.|TRBV9|TRBJ1-2|.
CASSVATDLYGYTF
TGTGCCAGCAGCGTAGCTACGGACTTATATGGCTACACCTTC
>.|TRBV7-9|TRBJ2-7|TRBD1
CASSRQRTGGNEQYF
TGTGCCAGCAGCCGACAACGGACAGGGGGCAACGAGCAGTACTTC